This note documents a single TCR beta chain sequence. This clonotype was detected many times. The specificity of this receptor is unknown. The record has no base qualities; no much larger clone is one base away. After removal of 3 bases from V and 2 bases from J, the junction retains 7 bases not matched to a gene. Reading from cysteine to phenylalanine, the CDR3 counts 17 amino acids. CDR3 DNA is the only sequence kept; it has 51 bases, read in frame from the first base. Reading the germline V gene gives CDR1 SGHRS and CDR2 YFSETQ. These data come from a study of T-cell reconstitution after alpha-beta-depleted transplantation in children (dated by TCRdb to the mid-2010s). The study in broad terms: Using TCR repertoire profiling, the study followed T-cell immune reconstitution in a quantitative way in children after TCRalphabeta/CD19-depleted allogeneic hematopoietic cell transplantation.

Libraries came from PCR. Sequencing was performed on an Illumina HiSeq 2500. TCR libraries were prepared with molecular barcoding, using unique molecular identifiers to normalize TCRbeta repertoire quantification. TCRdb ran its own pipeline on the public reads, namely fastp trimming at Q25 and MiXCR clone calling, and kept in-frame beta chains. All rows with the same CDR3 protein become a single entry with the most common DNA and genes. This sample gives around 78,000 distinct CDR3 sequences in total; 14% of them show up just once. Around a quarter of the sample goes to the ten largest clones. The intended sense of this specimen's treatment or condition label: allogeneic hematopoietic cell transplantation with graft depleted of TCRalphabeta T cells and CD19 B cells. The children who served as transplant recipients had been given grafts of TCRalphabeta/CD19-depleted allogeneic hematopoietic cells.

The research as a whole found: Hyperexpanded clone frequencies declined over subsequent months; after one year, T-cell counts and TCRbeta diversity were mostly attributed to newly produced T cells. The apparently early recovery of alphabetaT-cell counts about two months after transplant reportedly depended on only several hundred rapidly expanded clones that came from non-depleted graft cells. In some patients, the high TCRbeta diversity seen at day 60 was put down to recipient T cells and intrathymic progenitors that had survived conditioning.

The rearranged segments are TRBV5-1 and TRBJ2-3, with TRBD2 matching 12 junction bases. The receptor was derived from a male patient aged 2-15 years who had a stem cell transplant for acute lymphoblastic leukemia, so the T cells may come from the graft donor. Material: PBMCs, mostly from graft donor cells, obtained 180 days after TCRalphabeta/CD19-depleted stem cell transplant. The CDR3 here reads CASSSTSGRLLTDTQYF. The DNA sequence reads TGCGCCAGCAGCTCAACTAGCGGGAGGCTCCTCACAGATACGCAGTATTTT.